Reported below is one T cell receptor beta chain. This sample stems from a study of OX40 agonist ivuxolimab in advanced cancers. The protocol was immunoSEQ multiplex PCR, while the TCRdb copy is restricted to in-frame clones and leaves out a portion. Of tens of thousands of clones in the sample, around 90% are singletons; the top ten hold under 1.5%. V gave up 8 bases and J gave up 2 bases, with 16 bases separating them. The CDR3 length is 15 residues. Germline V gives CDR1 LNHDA, CDR2 SQIVND (reference sequence). V usage is TRBV19 and J usage is TRBJ1-3; D perhaps matches TRBD1 (5 bases). Material: CD4+ or CD8+ T cells sorted from blood, obtained in a trial of the OX40 agonist ivuxolimab. The receptor was derived from an adult with an advanced solid tumor such as melanoma, head and neck, liver or kidney cancer. CDR3 in amino acids: CASRKPGTAGNTIYF. CDR3 bases: TGTGCCAGTCGCAAGCCTGGGACGGCTGGAAACACCATATATTTT.